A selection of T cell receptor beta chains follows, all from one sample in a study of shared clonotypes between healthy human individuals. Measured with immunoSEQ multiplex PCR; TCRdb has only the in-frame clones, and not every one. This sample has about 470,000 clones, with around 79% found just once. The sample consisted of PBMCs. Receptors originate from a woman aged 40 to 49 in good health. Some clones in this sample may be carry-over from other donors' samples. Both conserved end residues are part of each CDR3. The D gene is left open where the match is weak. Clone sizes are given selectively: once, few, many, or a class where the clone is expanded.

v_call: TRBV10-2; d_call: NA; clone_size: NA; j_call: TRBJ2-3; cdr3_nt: TGCGCCAGCAGTCTTGGGCTAATGGGTGGCACAGATACGCAGTATTTT; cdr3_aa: CASSLGLMGGTDTQYF
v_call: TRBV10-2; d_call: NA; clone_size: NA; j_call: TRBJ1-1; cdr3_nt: TGCGCCAGCAGGGTTGCCCCGGGGGGGACTGAAGCTTTCTTT; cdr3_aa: CASRVAPGGTEAFF
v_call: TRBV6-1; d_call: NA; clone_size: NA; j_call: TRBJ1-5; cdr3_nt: TGTGCCAGCAGTTGGGAGGCGGGGAGCAATCAGCCCCAGCATTTT; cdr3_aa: CASSWEAGSNQPQHF
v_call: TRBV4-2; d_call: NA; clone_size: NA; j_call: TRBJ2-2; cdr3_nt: TGTGCCAGCAGCCGGGTCGTCGGTCCCCGAACGAACACCGGGGAGCTGTTTTTT; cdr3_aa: CASSRVVGPRTNTGELFF
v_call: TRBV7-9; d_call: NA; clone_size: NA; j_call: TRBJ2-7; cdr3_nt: TGTGCCAGCAGCTTTTCTAGCGTGTCCTACGAGCAGTACTTC; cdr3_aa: CASSFSSVSYEQYF
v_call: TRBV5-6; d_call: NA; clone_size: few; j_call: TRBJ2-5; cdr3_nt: TGTGCCAGCAGCTTGGGACTTCCCCAAGAGACCCAGTACTTC; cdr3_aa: CASSLGLPQETQYF
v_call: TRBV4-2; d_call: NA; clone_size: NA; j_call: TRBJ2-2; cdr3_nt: TGTGCCAGCAGCGGCGCGAACACCGGGGAGCTGTTTTTT; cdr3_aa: CASSGANTGELFF
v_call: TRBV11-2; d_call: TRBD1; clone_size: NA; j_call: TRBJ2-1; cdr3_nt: TGTGCCAGCAGCTTAATGGGCAGGGGGATCAATGAGCAGTTCTTC; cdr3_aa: CASSLMGRGINEQFF
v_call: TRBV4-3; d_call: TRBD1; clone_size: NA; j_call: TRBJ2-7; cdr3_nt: TGCGCCAGCAGACAAGGCCTCGGACAGGGGGCGCGCTACGAGCAGTACTTC; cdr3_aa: CASRQGLGQGARYEQYF
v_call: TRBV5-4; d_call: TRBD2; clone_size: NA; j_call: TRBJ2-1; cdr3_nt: TGTGCCAGCAGCTTGGGGGCTAGCGGGAGCAGGGGGCAGTTCTTC; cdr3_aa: CASSLGASGSRGQFF
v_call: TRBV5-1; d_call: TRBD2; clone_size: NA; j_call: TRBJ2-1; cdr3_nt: TGCGCCAGCAGCGGGGGTGGGCTAGCGGGACCCGGACAGTTCTTC; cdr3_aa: CASSGGGLAGPGQFF
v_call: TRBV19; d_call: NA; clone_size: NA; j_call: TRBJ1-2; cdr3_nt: TGTGCCAGTAGTCGGCAGGGAGAGGGTCCATTCTATGGCTACACCTTC; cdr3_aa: CASSRQGEGPFYGYTF
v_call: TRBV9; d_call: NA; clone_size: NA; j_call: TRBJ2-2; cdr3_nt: TGTGCCAGCAGCCCTGATCTGGCGGAGAACACCGGGGAGCTGTTTTTT; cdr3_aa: CASSPDLAENTGELFF
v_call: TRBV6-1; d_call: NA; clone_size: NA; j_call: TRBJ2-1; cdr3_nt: TGTGCCAGCAGTGAAAGAGGGGGAGGCAGGGGGTACAATGAGCAGTTCTTC; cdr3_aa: CASSERGGGRGYNEQFF
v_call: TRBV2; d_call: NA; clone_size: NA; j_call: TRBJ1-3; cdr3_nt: TGTGCCAGTGGGCCCGACAGTAGCTACACCATATATTTT; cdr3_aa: CASGPDSSYTIYF
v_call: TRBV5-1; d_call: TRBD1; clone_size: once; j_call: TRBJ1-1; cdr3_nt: TGCGCCAGCAGCCAGACAGGGATGAACACTGAAGCTTTCTTT; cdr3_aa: CASSQTGMNTEAFF
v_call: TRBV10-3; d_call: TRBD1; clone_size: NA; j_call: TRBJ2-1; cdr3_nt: TGTGCCATCAGTCTTACAGGGGGCGATTACAATGAGCAGTTCTTC; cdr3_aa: CAISLTGGDYNEQFF
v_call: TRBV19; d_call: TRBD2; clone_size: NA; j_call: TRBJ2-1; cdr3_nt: TGTGCCAGTAGTAGCCCGGGACTAGCGGGAGTCGATGAGCAGTTCTTC; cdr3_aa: CASSSPGLAGVDEQFF
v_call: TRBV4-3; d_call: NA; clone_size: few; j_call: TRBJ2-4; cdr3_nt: TGCGCCAGCAGCCCCACCGAGGGTAACATTCAGTACTTC; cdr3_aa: CASSPTEGNIQYF
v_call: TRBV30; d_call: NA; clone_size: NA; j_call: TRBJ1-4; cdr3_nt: TGTGCCTGGAATCCGGGCCTCGATGAAAAACTGTTTTTT; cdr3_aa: CAWNPGLDEKLFF
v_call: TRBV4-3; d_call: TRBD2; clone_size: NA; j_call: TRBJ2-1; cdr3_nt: TGCGCCAGCAGCCAATTAGAGGCGGGAGGATTCGATGAGCAGTTCTTC; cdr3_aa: CASSQLEAGGFDEQFF
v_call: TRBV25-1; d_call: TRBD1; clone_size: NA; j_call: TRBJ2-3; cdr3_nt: TGTGCAGTTGACCGGGACAGGGGGCCGGGAGATACGCAGTATTTT; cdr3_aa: CAVDRDRGPGDTQYF
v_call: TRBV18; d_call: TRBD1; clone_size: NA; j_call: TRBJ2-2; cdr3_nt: TGTGCCAGCTCACCGAGTACACAGGGGGGCACCGGGGAGCTGTTTTTT; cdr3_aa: CASSPSTQGGTGELFF
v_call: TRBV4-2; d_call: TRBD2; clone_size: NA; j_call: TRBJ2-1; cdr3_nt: TGTGCCAGCAGCCCAGGACTAGCGGGGGACAATGAGCAGTTCTTC; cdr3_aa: CASSPGLAGDNEQFF
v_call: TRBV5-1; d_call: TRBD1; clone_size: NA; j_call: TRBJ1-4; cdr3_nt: TGCGCCAGCAGCCAGGACAGGGGACGAGAAAAACTGTTTTTT; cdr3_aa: CASSQDRGREKLFF
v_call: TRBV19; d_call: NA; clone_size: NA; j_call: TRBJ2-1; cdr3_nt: TGTGCCAGTAGACCGAACGGACACGAGCAGTTCTTC; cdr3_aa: CASRPNGHEQFF
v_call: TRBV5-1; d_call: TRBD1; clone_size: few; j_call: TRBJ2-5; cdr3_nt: TGCGCCAGCAGCTTTACAGGGGGCCTCCCAGAGACCCAGTACTTC; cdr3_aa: CASSFTGGLPETQYF
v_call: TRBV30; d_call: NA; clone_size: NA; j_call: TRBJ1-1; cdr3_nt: TGTGCCTGGAGCCCCCGGGGGGGGGCTTATACTGAAGCTTTCTTT; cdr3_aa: CAWSPRGGAYTEAFF
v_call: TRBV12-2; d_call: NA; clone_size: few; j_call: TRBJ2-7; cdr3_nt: TGTGCAAGTCGACGGAGGGTAGTTCGTTACGAGCAGTACTTC; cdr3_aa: CASRRRVVRYEQYF
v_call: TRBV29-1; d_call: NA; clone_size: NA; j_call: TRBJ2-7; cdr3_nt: TGCAGCGCCCCTGACAGCCTTTACTTCTACGAGCAGTACTTC; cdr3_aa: CSAPDSLYFYEQYF
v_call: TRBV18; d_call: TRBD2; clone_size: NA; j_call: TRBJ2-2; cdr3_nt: TGTGCCAGCTCTGGACTAGCGGGCACCGGGGAGCTGTTTTTT; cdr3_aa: CASSGLAGTGELFF
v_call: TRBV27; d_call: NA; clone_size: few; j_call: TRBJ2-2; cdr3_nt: TGTGCCAGCAGGGCAGTTCACACCGGGGAGCTGTTTTTT; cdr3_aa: CASRAVHTGELFF
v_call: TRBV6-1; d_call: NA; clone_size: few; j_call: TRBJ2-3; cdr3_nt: TGTGCCAGCAGTGAAGCGCTTAAGTGGGGGGCACTTCATACGCAGTATTTT; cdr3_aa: CASSEALKWGALHTQYF
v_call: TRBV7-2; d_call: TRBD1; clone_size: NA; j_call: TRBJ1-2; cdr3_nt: TGTGCCAGCAGCCATACCCCGACAGGGAATGGCTACACCTTC; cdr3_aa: CASSHTPTGNGYTF
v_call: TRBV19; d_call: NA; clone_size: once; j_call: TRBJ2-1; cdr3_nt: TGTGCCAGTAGTCTGACAGGTAGGGCATACAATGAGCAGTTCTTC; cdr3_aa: CASSLTGRAYNEQFF
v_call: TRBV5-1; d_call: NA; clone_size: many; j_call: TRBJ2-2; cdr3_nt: TGCGCCAGCAGCTTGGCTCCGGGAGTAGAGAGGACCGGGGAGCTGTTTTTT; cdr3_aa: CASSLAPGVERTGELFF
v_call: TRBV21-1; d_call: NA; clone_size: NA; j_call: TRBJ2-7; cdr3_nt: TGTGCCAGCAGCAGCGGGTTCTACGAGCAGTACTTC; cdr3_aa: CASSSGFYEQYF